This note documents a single TCR beta chain sequence. Antigen: not known. These data belong to a study of T cell responses to AZD1222 COVID-19 vaccine. Overall study findings and caveats: Across spike, vaccine-associated CD4 TCRs were found, dominant at 160-218 and 743-854. Seropositive at baseline were only a handful of AZD1222 recipients. White British donors predominated, females outnumbered males, and clonal diversity was possibly underestimated.

The data were produced by immunoSEQ multiplex PCR, yet TCRdb's version contains in-frame clones alone and is incomplete. Of under 140,000 clones in the sample, 70% to 90% are singletons; the top ten hold 2.5% to 3.5%. The V end lost 10 bases, the J end lost 0 bases, and 10 bases lay between the germline ends. Germline values: CDR1 MNHNY, CDR2 SVGAGI (reference sequence). The CDR3 covers 13 residues. This rearrangement joins TRBV6-6 to TRBJ1-3; D uncertain. The clonotype originates from an adult in good health. Material: peripheral blood, obtained on day 0 of AZD1222 vaccination. CDR3 sequence (DNA): TGTGCCACCTCAGCTAGCTCTGGAAACACCATATATTTT. This translates into CATSASSGNTIYF.